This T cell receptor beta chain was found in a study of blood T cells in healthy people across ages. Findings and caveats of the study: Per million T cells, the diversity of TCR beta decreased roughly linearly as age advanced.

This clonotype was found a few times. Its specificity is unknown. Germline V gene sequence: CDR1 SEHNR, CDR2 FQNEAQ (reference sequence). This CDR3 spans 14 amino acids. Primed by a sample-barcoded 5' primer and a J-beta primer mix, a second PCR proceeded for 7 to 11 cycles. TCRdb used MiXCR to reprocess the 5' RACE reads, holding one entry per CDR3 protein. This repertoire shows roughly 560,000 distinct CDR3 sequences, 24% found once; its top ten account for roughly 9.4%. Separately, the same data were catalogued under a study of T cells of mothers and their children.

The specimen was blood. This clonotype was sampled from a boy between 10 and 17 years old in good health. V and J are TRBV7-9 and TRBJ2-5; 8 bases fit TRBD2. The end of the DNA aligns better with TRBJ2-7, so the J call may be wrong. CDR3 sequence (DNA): TGTGCCAGCAGGCGCGGGACTAGAAAGAACGAGCAGTACTTC. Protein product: CASRRGTRKNEQYF.